This T cell receptor beta chain was captured by sequencing in a study of shared clonotypes between healthy human individuals. Study-wide results and caveats: Large depth notwithstanding, sorted-subset sequencing proved incomplete by rarefaction. As a rule, naive subsets had a larger estimated richness than memory subsets. Clonotypes shared by all four donors outscored non-shared clonotypes in generation probability. Shared clonotypes: about 4.6% naive CD4, about 3.3% naive CD8, about 2.5% memory CD4, over 0.3% memory CD8.

The CDR3 extends over 15 amino acids. From germline, CDR1 is MNHNY and CDR2 SVGAGI (reference sequence). The trim removed 9 bases at V and 0 bases at J, leaving 8 bases unmatched. In regard to this clone: What it binds is not known.

Some clones are missing from TCRdb's copy, which holds only in-frame ones; the method was immunoSEQ multiplex PCR. The sample lists over a million clones, roughly 97% seen once, with 1% to 1.5% in the top ten. This TCR derives from a man aged 25 to 40 in good health. The chain couples TRBV6-6 to TRBJ1-5; 7 nucleotides match TRBD1. Sequencing input: naive CD4+ T cells sorted from blood. Regarding subset: CD45RA+ positively selected. The CDR3 DNA is TGTGCCAGTCAAGCAAACAGGGGTAGCAATCAGCCCCAGCATTTT. The encoded protein is CASQANRGSNQPQHF.